Below are 22 T cell receptor beta chains sequenced from a single sample in a study of T-cell reconstitution after alpha-beta-depleted transplantation in children. The authors prepared the TCRbeta library with unique molecular identifiers. In TCRdb, the PCR reads were re-called with MiXCR into one record per CDR3 protein. In the table there are approximately 500,000 distinct CDR3 sequences, roughly a tenth of which are singletons. The specimen was PBMCs, collected before TCRalphabeta/CD19-depleted stem cell transplant. These receptors came from a child aged 2 to 10 with inherited bone marrow failure, due to receive a stem cell transplant.

In this sample, this clonotype turned up many times. This chain connects TRBV4-3 to TRBJ1-5; TRBD1 is a possible D gene (5 bases). V was clipped by 4 bases and J by 7 bases, with 14 bases between them. Germline V gene lookup returns CDR1 LGHNA and CDR2 YSLEER. The CDR3 runs 14 residues. The DNA of the CDR3 is TGCGCCAGCAGCCTTACCTGGGGGGACCAGCCCCAGCATTTT. Translation gives CASSLTWGDQPQHF.

This clonotype was picked up many times. V is TRBV27 and J is TRBJ1-5, with 7 nucleotides matching TRBD1. From germline, CDR1 is MNHEY and CDR2 SMNVEV (reference sequence). The ends lost 5 bases at V and 5 bases at J; junction bases unmatched: 6. The CDR3 consists of 14 residues. The CDR3 DNA sequence: TGTGCCAGCAGTCTCAGACAGGGCCATCAGCCCCAGCATTTT. Translating gives CASSLRQGHQPQHF.

The V and J genes are TRBV11-2 and TRBJ2-1; the match to TRBD2 covers 7 bases. The germline gives CDR1 SGHAT, CDR2 FQNNGV. Trimming removed 1 base from V and 6 bases from J; junction bases left unmatched: 9. The CDR3 spans 16 residues. This CDR3 is CASSLVLGGISNEQFF. In DNA form, the CDR3 reads TGTGCCAGCAGCTTAGTTCTGGGAGGGATCAGCAATGAGCAGTTCTTC.

This clonotype occurred many times. The chain recombines TRBV4-3 with TRBJ2-1; a weak D match, TRBD2 (6 bases). CDR1 and CDR2 (germline): LGHNA, YSLEER. V lost 0 bases, J lost 5 bases, and 11 bases lay in between. This CDR3 is built from 15 residues. The CDR3 bases are TGCGCCAGCAGCCAAGATGACGGGAGAGACAATGAGCAGTTCTTC. Its translation: CASSQDDGRDNEQFF.

This clonotype was picked up many times. V is TRBV20-1 and J is TRBJ2-3, with D unresolved. The CDR3 length is 12 residues. Germline values: CDR1 DFQATT, CDR2 SNEGSKA (reference sequence). Trimming took 3 bases from V and 5 from J, leaving 9 bases between them. CDR3 DNA: TGCAGTGCTAGGATTGCTAGAGATACGCAGTATTTT. Translation: CSARIARDTQYF.

There are many counts of this clonotype. The rearrangement joins TRBV5-1 to TRBJ2-1; 8 bases fit TRBD2. There are 16 residues in the CDR3. V lost 3 bases, J lost 6 bases, and 11 bases stayed unmatched. Germline V gene sequence: CDR1 SGHRS, CDR2 YFSETQ. The CDR3 reads CASSSEAGARGNEQFF. CDR3 in DNA: TGCGCCAGCAGCTCAGAAGCGGGAGCTAGGGGCAATGAGCAGTTCTTC.

The V and J genes are TRBV4-1 and TRBJ2-7, with D maybe TRBD2 (5 bases). Per germline, CDR1 MGHRA and CDR2 YSYEKL. The CDR3 extends over 15 amino acids. V lost 2 bases to trimming and J lost 2 bases, with 13 bases between them. The CDR3 bases are TGCGCCAGCAGCCAAAATCCGGGAAAACCCTACGAGCAGTACTTC. The encoded protein is CASSQNPGKPYEQYF.

This clonotype was recorded many times. The chain employs TRBV6-2 or TRBV6-3 and TRBJ2-2, with D unresolved. V lost 2 bases and J 6 bases, leaving 4 bases between the germline ends. CDR3 length equals 12 residues. Per the germline V gene, CDR1 is MNHEY and CDR2 is SVGEGT. In DNA, the CDR3 is TGTGCCAGCAGTTACACCCCCGGGGAGCTGTTTTTT. Translated, it gives CASSYTPGELFF.

V gene TRBV20-1 combines with J gene TRBJ1-1; no clear D. Looked up from germline, CDR1 is DFQATT and CDR2 is SNEGSKA (reference sequence). The germline V and J ends were trimmed by 2 bases and 0 bases, with 7 bases remaining between them. CDR3 length equals 13 residues. The CDR3 loop reads CSARKQLNTEAFF. Written as DNA, the CDR3 is TGCAGTGCTAGAAAACAGTTGAACACTGAAGCTTTCTTT.

This clonotype was found a few times. The chain recombines TRBV6-1 with TRBJ2-5; D uncertain. The CDR3 runs to 15 residues. Germline V gene lookup returns CDR1 MNHNS and CDR2 SASEGT. The V gene lost 5 bases and the J gene lost 1 base, with 14 bases spanning the gap. CDR3 sequence (DNA): TGTGCCAGCAGTCCCTATGACGGATCCCAAGAGACCCAGTACTTC. Amino acid sequence: CASSPYDGSQETQYF.

This clonotype was counted at least ten times. This chain connects TRBV5-1 to TRBJ2-3, with 7 bases identical to TRBD1. With V trimmed by 3 bases and J by 8 bases, 6 bases remained unmatched. This CDR3 has 13 amino acids. In germline, CDR1 is SGHRS, CDR2 YFSETQ. The CDR3 bases are TGCGCCAGCAGCTCCACAGGGGAATTTACGCAGTATTTT. It specifies CASSSTGEFTQYF.

Many counts were recorded for this clonotype. The V gene is TRBV10-2, the J gene TRBJ2-4; the D gene is possibly TRBD2 (7 bases). The CDR3 is made up of 13 amino acids. Germline CDR1 is WSHSY and CDR2 is SAAADI. The V and J ends lost 2 bases and 7 bases respectively, with 9 bases between them. In DNA, the CDR3 is TGCGCCAGCAGTGAGACGGGGGGCAACATTCAGTACTTC. It is translated as CASSETGGNIQYF.

This clonotype was seen many times. V usage is TRBV24-1 and J usage is TRBJ2-5; 9 positions agree with TRBD1. This CDR3 has 14 amino acids. V lost 3 bases to trimming and J lost 5 bases; unmatched junction nucleotides: 3. Germline CDR1 reads KGHDR; CDR2 reads SFDVKD. The CDR3 DNA sequence: TGTGCCACCAGTGATAGGGACAGGGTTGAGACCCAGTACTTC. The encoded protein is CATSDRDRVETQYF.

V gene TRBV28 combines with J gene TRBJ1-2; D is unresolved. The V and J ends lost 6 bases and 8 bases respectively, with 10 bases between them. The CDR3 has 11 amino acids. Germline CDR1 is MDHEN and CDR2 is SYDVKM. This CDR3 reads CASRLIGGYTF. The CDR3 bases are TGTGCCAGCAGGCTGATTGGGGGCTACACCTTC.

The chain couples TRBV20-1 to TRBJ1-2, with D uncertain. CDR1 DFQATT and CDR2 SNEGSKA come from the germline V gene (reference sequence). This CDR3 region has 15 residues. V was pared by 6 bases and J by 0 bases, with 17 bases between. The CDR3 sequence is CSARNRRGANYGYTF. In DNA form, the CDR3 reads TGCAGTGCCCGCAATCGGCGGGGAGCTAACTATGGCTACACCTTC.

The V and J genes are TRBV9 and TRBJ2-1, with 7 bases matching TRBD2. Germline loops: CDR1 SGDLS, CDR2 YYNGEE. The CDR3 consists of 16 residues. Losses at the gene ends were 2 bases for V and 5 bases for J; bases not matched to a gene: 10. The CDR3: CASSVGLAGAHNEQFF. CDR3 nucleotides: TGTGCCAGCAGCGTTGGGTTGGCGGGAGCCCACAATGAGCAGTTCTTC.

This clonotype was found many times. The chain employs TRBV4-1 and TRBJ2-5; TRBD2 might be the D (5 bases). This CDR3 comprises 13 residues. V was cut by 4 bases and J by 4 bases, with 10 bases left in between. The V gene's germline CDR1 is MGHRA and CDR2 YSYEKL. Written as DNA, the CDR3 is TGCGCCAGCAGCCCGAGGGTTGCAGAGACCCAGTACTTC. It is translated as CASSPRVAETQYF.

This clonotype was recorded many times. The chain links TRBV5-1 to TRBJ1-5, with D possibly matching TRBD1 (6 bases). Looked up from germline, CDR1 is SGHRS and CDR2 is YFSETQ. The CDR3 contains 14 residues. Between the trimmed V and J ends, which lost 4 bases and 2 bases, there was a span of 10 bases. The CDR3 region has the DNA TGCGCCAGCAGCACTGGACAGCGCAATCAGCCCCAGCATTTT. Residues: CASSTGQRNQPQHF.

This clonotype was picked up many times. The chain employs TRBV9 and TRBJ2-2; D not resolved. The V gene's germline CDR1 is SGDLS and CDR2 YYNGEE. V was shortened by 2 bases and J by 9 bases, with 20 bases between the two germline ends. This CDR3 comprises 16 residues. CDR3 coding DNA: TGTGCCAGCAGCGTTGGCTCCCTCTCGAACTACCGGGAGCTGTTTTTT. Translating gives CASSVGSLSNYRELFF.

This clonotype showed up many times. This chain connects TRBV20-1 to TRBJ2-1; D possibly corresponds to TRBD2 (6 bases). This CDR3 comprises 13 residues. The V and J ends lost 6 bases and 2 bases respectively, with 11 bases between them. Per germline, CDR1 DFQATT and CDR2 SNEGSKA (reference sequence). The CDR3 DNA reads as TGCAGTGCCGCTGGGGGGACCTACAATGAGCAGTTCTTC. Translation: CSAAGGTYNEQFF.

In its sample, this clonotype was seen many times. The gene calls are TRBV5-1 and TRBJ1-3, with D perhaps TRBD1 (6 bases). Trimming removed 7 bases at V and 0 bases at J, with 17 bases between. This CDR3 contains 16 residues. CDR1 and CDR2 from the germline V gene are SGHRS and YFSETQ. The CDR3: CASHEGTFFSGNTIYF. The CDR3 region has the DNA TGCGCCAGCCACGAAGGGACATTTTTCTCTGGAAACACCATATATTTT.

This clonotype appeared many times. The rearrangement joins TRBV5-1 to TRBJ2-1; 7 bases fit TRBD2. The germline CDR1 and CDR2 sequences are SGHRS and YFSETQ. V shed 4 bases, J shed 4 bases, and the junction held 11 bases outside the gene matches. This CDR3 contains 16 residues. In DNA form, the CDR3 reads TGCGCCAGCAGCCCGATTGGGGGGGTCATGTACAATGAGCAGTTCTTC. Protein: CASSPIGGVMYNEQFF.